These T cell receptor beta chains were read from a single sample in a study of PD-1 blockade in mismatch repair-deficient tumors. The repertoire was sequenced with immunoSEQ multiplex PCR; TCRdb's copy has only in-frame clones and lacks some. The sample shows around 130,000 clones, about nine tenths of them seen only once. The sequencing here drew on peripheral blood, taken just under 74 weeks after starting pembrolizumab. The source is an adult with mismatch repair-deficient cancer. Each CDR3 is given with its conserved first and last residue. The order of the fields is J gene, V gene, D gene, CDR3 protein. D genes are given only for firm matches.

j_gene: TRBJ2-3
v_gene: TRBV30
d_gene: NA
CDR3aa: CAWKVKSTDTQYF

j_gene: TRBJ1-2
v_gene: TRBV7-8
d_gene: NA
CDR3aa: CASSPRWGYYGYTF

j_gene: TRBJ2-5
v_gene: TRBV2
d_gene: NA
CDR3aa: CASSEAGRDQETQYF

j_gene: TRBJ2-1
v_gene: TRBV6-6
d_gene: TRBD1
CDR3aa: CASSFLRTGNEQFF

j_gene: TRBJ1-3
v_gene: TRBV6-5
d_gene: NA
CDR3aa: CASSAGLSGNTIYF

j_gene: TRBJ1-1
v_gene: TRBV2
d_gene: NA
CDR3aa: CASRVGATNTEAFF

j_gene: TRBJ1-1
v_gene: TRBV7-2
d_gene: NA
CDR3aa: CASSLAATEAFF

j_gene: TRBJ2-7
v_gene: TRBV5-5
d_gene: NA
CDR3aa: CASSSASYEQYF

j_gene: TRBJ2-7
v_gene: TRBV5-5
d_gene: NA
CDR3aa: CASSQDYEQYF

j_gene: TRBJ2-7
v_gene: TRBV30
d_gene: NA
CDR3aa: CAWSLGGEQYF

j_gene: TRBJ2-5
v_gene: TRBV5-1
d_gene: NA
CDR3aa: CASSDGNQETQYF

j_gene: TRBJ2-7
v_gene: TRBV5-1
d_gene: NA
CDR3aa: CASSLAGRDQQYF

j_gene: TRBJ2-3
v_gene: TRBV7-9
d_gene: TRBD1
CDR3aa: CASSPTGFADTQYF

j_gene: TRBJ2-4
v_gene: TRBV11-2
d_gene: NA
CDR3aa: CASSFGLWDKNIQYF

j_gene: TRBJ2-1
v_gene: TRBV27
d_gene: TRBD1
CDR3aa: CASSSDRGSSYNEQFF

j_gene: TRBJ1-4
v_gene: TRBV19
d_gene: NA
CDR3aa: CASRPLGGRTATNEKLFF

j_gene: TRBJ2-7
v_gene: TRBV11-2
d_gene: NA
CDR3aa: CASSLQGEQYF

j_gene: TRBJ2-3
v_gene: TRBV28
d_gene: NA
CDR3aa: CASIDRSHTDTQYF

j_gene: TRBJ2-2
v_gene: TRBV7-9
d_gene: NA
CDR3aa: CASSASEFTGELFF

j_gene: TRBJ1-1
v_gene: TRBV27
d_gene: NA
CDR3aa: CASSLNPDGIEAFF

j_gene: TRBJ2-7
v_gene: TRBV29-1
d_gene: TRBD2
CDR3aa: CSVRTSGSGEQYF

j_gene: TRBJ2-3
v_gene: TRBV4-2
d_gene: NA
CDR3aa: CASSQEVWEAGDTQYF

j_gene: TRBJ1-3
v_gene: TRBV4-1
d_gene: NA
CDR3aa: CASSPIRAGAGNTIYF

j_gene: TRBJ1-5
v_gene: TRBV28
d_gene: NA
CDR3aa: CASSLTVTSNQPQHF

j_gene: TRBJ1-2
v_gene: TRBV30
d_gene: NA
CDR3aa: CAWSVGGYGYTF

j_gene: TRBJ1-2
v_gene: TRBV27
d_gene: NA
CDR3aa: CASAPWAAENYGYTF

j_gene: TRBJ2-1
v_gene: TRBV6-5
d_gene: TRBD1
CDR3aa: CASSYSPGQDYNEQFF

j_gene: TRBJ1-2
v_gene: TRBV4-1
d_gene: NA
CDR3aa: CASSHTPISRDGYTF

j_gene: TRBJ2-7
v_gene: TRBV28
d_gene: NA
CDR3aa: CASSAGIHYPYEQYF

j_gene: TRBJ1-5
v_gene: TRBV4-2
d_gene: TRBD1
CDR3aa: CASSHGQGVQPQHF

j_gene: TRBJ2-1
v_gene: TRBV14
d_gene: TRBD2
CDR3aa: CASSQDWGLAGDLLF

j_gene: TRBJ2-1
v_gene: TRBV9
d_gene: TRBD2
CDR3aa: CASSAAGGPGNEQFF

j_gene: TRBJ2-1
v_gene: TRBV6-1
d_gene: NA
CDR3aa: CASSERHRDMGGNEQFF

j_gene: TRBJ2-1
v_gene: TRBV7-9
d_gene: TRBD1
CDR3aa: CASSPHFEDREYNEQFF

j_gene: TRBJ2-7
v_gene: TRBV9
d_gene: NA
CDR3aa: CASSLYTGPSYEQYF

j_gene: TRBJ2-2
v_gene: TRBV4-1
d_gene: TRBD2
CDR3aa: CASSLAGGPTNGELFF

j_gene: TRBJ2-7
v_gene: TRBV19
d_gene: NA
CDR3aa: CASSPTGPAEQYF

j_gene: TRBJ2-7
v_gene: TRBV27
d_gene: NA
CDR3aa: CASSPGTLYEQYF

j_gene: TRBJ2-1
v_gene: TRBV4-1
d_gene: TRBD2
CDR3aa: CASSHPSGEYNEQFF

j_gene: TRBJ2-7
v_gene: TRBV29-1
d_gene: TRBD1
CDR3aa: CSVRTGGGEQYF

j_gene: TRBJ2-3
v_gene: TRBV4-1
d_gene: NA
CDR3aa: CASSPEGVTDTQYF

j_gene: TRBJ2-7
v_gene: TRBV11-2
d_gene: TRBD2
CDR3aa: CASSRGLAPTYEQYF

j_gene: TRBJ2-5
v_gene: TRBV28
d_gene: NA
CDR3aa: CASSSRSSVSETQYF

j_gene: TRBJ1-1
v_gene: TRBV27
d_gene: NA
CDR3aa: CASKKGTEAFF

j_gene: TRBJ2-7
v_gene: TRBV7-9
d_gene: TRBD1
CDR3aa: CASGGQGDSYEQYF

j_gene: TRBJ1-4
v_gene: TRBV7-9
d_gene: TRBD1
CDR3aa: CASSLPRGRNEKLFF

j_gene: TRBJ2-1
v_gene: TRBV4-1
d_gene: TRBD2
CDR3aa: CASSHLGGPNNEQFF

j_gene: TRBJ2-7
v_gene: TRBV11-3
d_gene: NA
CDR3aa: CASSLMPGDRIEQYF

j_gene: TRBJ2-1
v_gene: TRBV28
d_gene: NA
CDR3aa: CASPPAEGPLNEQFF

j_gene: TRBJ1-1
v_gene: TRBV10-1
d_gene: TRBD1
CDR3aa: CASSDGQGPTNTEAFF

j_gene: TRBJ2-1
v_gene: TRBV10-3
d_gene: NA
CDR3aa: CAIKVNLTGSYNEQFF

j_gene: TRBJ2-3
v_gene: TRBV4-1
d_gene: TRBD2
CDR3aa: CASSQEPSGRLRTDTQYF

j_gene: TRBJ2-7
v_gene: TRBV7-6
d_gene: TRBD1
CDR3aa: CASSPRDRGSEQYF

j_gene: TRBJ2-1
v_gene: TRBV2
d_gene: NA
CDR3aa: CASSAQTSYNEQFF

j_gene: TRBJ1-1
v_gene: TRBV7-8
d_gene: NA
CDR3aa: CASSLGGWEAFF

j_gene: TRBJ2-1
v_gene: TRBV7-3
d_gene: TRBD1
CDR3aa: CASSAGGYNEQFF

j_gene: TRBJ2-7
v_gene: TRBV11-2
d_gene: TRBD2
CDR3aa: CASSLEGRGISYEQYF